This T cell receptor beta chain was sequenced for a study of T cell responses to AZD1222 COVID-19 vaccine. Here immunoSEQ multiplex PCR was the method, and the copy in TCRdb shows in-frame clones only, minus some. The sample includes 150,000 to 200,000 clones, approximately 92% seen only once; the top ten take around 2.3%. CDR3 length: 15 amino acids. The V end lost 0 bases, the J end lost 8 bases, and 13 bases lay between the germline ends. Germline V gene sequence: CDR1 ENHRY, CDR2 SYGVKD. The clonotype originates from an adult in good health. The rearrangement links TRBV10-3 to TRBJ1-4; a possible D gene is TRBD1 (6 bases). Sequenced here: peripheral blood, sampled on day 0 of AZD1222 vaccination. CDR3 DNA sequence: TGTGCCATCAGTGAGTCGAGGACAGCCTCGGAAAAACTGTTTTTT. Translated: CAISESRTASEKLFF.